This entry lists 27 T cell receptor beta chains sequenced from one sample in a study of CD4 T cells in relation to SARS-CoV-2 and coronaviruses. Using immunoSEQ multiplex PCR, the repertoire was profiled, and TCRdb retains in-frame clones only, with some absent. This table holds around 35,000 clones, approximately 85% found once. The source material was memory CD4+ T cells from PBMCs. These receptors were taken from an adult with COVID-19.

This chain connects TRBV30 to TRBJ1-5; 7 positions match TRBD1. V trimming: 1 base; J trimming: 4 bases; junction bases outside the gene matches: 4. This CDR3 comprises 14 residues. Germline V gene data show CDR1 as GTSNPN and CDR2 as SVGIG (reference sequence). CDR3 region: CAWSAGTENQPQHF. The CDR3 nucleotides are TGTGCCTGGAGTGCCGGGACAGAGAATCAGCCCCAGCATTTT.

This chain joins TRBV28 and TRBJ2-3; TRBD2 agrees at 7 bases. This CDR3 has 16 amino acids. J was trimmed by 0 bases and V by 4 bases; bases with no gene match: 7. CDR1 and CDR2 from the germline V gene are MDHEN and SYDVKM. The CDR3 sequence is CASSSPGRGSTDTQYF. The CDR3, as DNA: TGTGCCAGCAGTTCCCCAGGGAGGGGTAGCACAGATACGCAGTATTTT. Full variable domain (outside the CDR3, taken from reference TRBV28 and TRBJ2-3): DVKVTQSSRYLVKRTGEKVFLECVQDMDHENMFWYRQDPGLGLRLIYFSYDVKMKEKGDIPEGYSVSREKKERFSLILESASTNQTSMYLCASSSPGRGSTDTQYFGPGTRLTVL.

V gene TRBV15 combines with J gene TRBJ2-1; 12 bases are a match to TRBD2. The CDR3 runs to 13 residues. The germline gives CDR1 LNHNV, CDR2 YYDKDF (reference sequence). The V segment lost 3 bases and the J segment 9 bases; nucleotides outside the gene matches: 0. DNA for the CDR3: TGTGCCACCAGCAGGACTAGCGGGAGTGAGCAGTTCTTC. Translated, it gives CATSRTSGSEQFF. The entire variable domain, with the rest obtained from reference TRBV15 and TRBJ2-1, is as follows: DAMVIQNPRYQVTQFGKPVTLSCSQTLNHNVMYWYQQKSSQAPKLLFHYYDKDFNNEADTPDNFQSRRPNTSFCFLDIRSPGLGDTAMYLCATSRTSGSEQFFGPGTRLTVL.

The rearrangement joins TRBV5-4 to TRBJ2-4; tentatively, D is TRBD2 (7 bases). The CDR3 consists of 16 residues. V lost 1 base to trimming and J lost 5 bases, with 16 bases between them. Germline V gene sequence: CDR1 SGHNT, CDR2 YYREEE (reference sequence). The CDR3 DNA follows: TGTGCCAGCAGCTTGTTCCCAGAAGGGGGGGAAAACATTCAGTACTTC. Translating it yields CASSLFPEGGENIQYF.

As to this clone: The same CDR3 is also encoded by other DNA sequences in this sample. The chain links TRBV7-3 to TRBJ2-1, with TRBD2 matching over 12 bases. CDR1 and CDR2 (germline): SGHTA, FQGTGA. The junction had 10 bases not matched to a gene; V was cut back by 5 bases and J by 5 bases. CDR3 length: 17 amino acids. CDR3 sequence: CASSLKSGLAGNNEQFF. In DNA, the CDR3 is TGTGCCAGCAGCCTAAAAAGCGGACTAGCGGGAAACAATGAGCAGTTCTTC. The full variable domain, with the rest looked up from reference TRBV7-3 and TRBJ2-1, is GAGVSQTPSNKVTEKGKYVELRCDPISGHTALYWYRQSLGQGPEFLIYFQGTGAADDSGLPNDRFFAVRPEGSVSTLKIQRTERGDSAVYLCASSLKSGLAGNNEQFFGPGTRLTVL.

The chain combines TRBV9 with TRBJ2-5; TRBD1 matches at 9 bases. This CDR3 is 16 amino acids long. J was trimmed by 1 base and V by 4 bases; bases with no gene match: 8. Germline V CDR1 and CDR2: SGDLS, YYNGEE. CDR3 amino acids: CASSLTWGQGQETQYF. The CDR3 nucleotides are TGTGCCAGCAGCTTAACCTGGGGACAGGGCCAAGAGACCCAGTACTTC.

This chain links TRBV5-4 with TRBJ2-3; the D gene is possibly TRBD2 (5 bases). The CDR3 covers 17 residues. Trimming removed 1 base from V and 3 bases from J, with 18 bases in between. From germline, CDR1 is SGHNT and CDR2 YYREEE (reference sequence). CDR3 sequence: CASSLFIGGVKTDTQYF. In DNA form, the CDR3 reads TGTGCCAGCAGCTTGTTTATCGGAGGTGTAAAGACAGATACGCAGTATTTT.

This chain joins TRBV7-9 and TRBJ2-3, with 11 bases matching TRBD2. Germline trimming cut 3 bases from V and 4 bases from J; bases unmatched to any gene: 9. From germline, CDR1 is SEHNR and CDR2 FQNEAQ (reference sequence). The CDR3 has 17 amino acids. The CDR3 sequence is CASSFFLAGGISDTQYF. CDR3 in DNA: TGTGCCAGCAGCTTCTTCCTAGCGGGAGGTATCTCAGATACGCAGTATTTT. Supplemented by reference TRBV7-9 and TRBJ2-3, the full variable domain reads DTGVSQNPRHKITKRGQNVTFRCDPISEHNRLYWYRQTLGQGPEFLTYFQNEAQLEKSRLLSDRFSAERPKGSFSTLEIQRTEQGDSAMYLCASSFFLAGGISDTQYFGPGTRLTVL.

The chain is built from TRBV11-3 and TRBJ2-5; TRBD2 matches 8 bases. V trimming: 5 bases; J trimming: 4 bases; junction bases outside the gene matches: 3. Per germline, CDR1 SGHNT and CDR2 YENEEA. The CDR3 has 13 amino acids. The CDR3 loop is CASSRGLGETQYF. The CDR3 nucleotides read TGTGCCAGCAGCCGGGGACTAGGAGAGACCCAGTACTTC.

The J gene is TRBJ2-4, the V gene TRBV20-1, with a possible D match to TRBD2 (5 bases). Germline CDR1 reads DFQATT; CDR2 reads SNEGSKA (reference sequence). The germline V and J ends were trimmed by 3 bases and 5 bases, with 14 bases remaining between them. CDR3 length: 14 amino acids. CDR3 amino acids: CSASSVAGQNIQYF. The CDR3 DNA follows: TGCAGTGCTAGTTCTGTTGCGGGTCAAAACATTCAGTACTTC.

The V call is TRBV12-3 or TRBV12-4, the J call TRBJ1-5; tentative D call: TRBD1 (5 bases). Trimming removed 1 base from V and 7 bases from J, with 5 bases in between. The CDR3 consists of 12 residues. The DNA for the CDR3 is TGTGCCAGCAGTTTAGGACAGCAGCCCCAGCATTTT. Its translation is CASSLGQQPQHF.

The V and J genes are TRBV5-1 and TRBJ2-6, with D unresolved. The CDR3 runs to 13 residues. Trimming shortened V by 4 bases and J by 2 bases, and 4 bases separated the two germline ends. From germline, CDR1 is SGHRS and CDR2 YFSETQ. CDR3 region: CASSRAGANVLTF. In nucleotides, the CDR3 is TGCGCCAGCAGCAGAGCTGGGGCCAACGTCCTGACTTTC.

In this sample, this clone turned up a few times. The chain is built from TRBV4-1 and TRBJ2-3; 8 bases fit TRBD1. The CDR3 has 13 amino acids. After removal of 5 bases from V and 7 bases from J, the junction contained 5 bases not matched to a gene. Germline CDR1 MGHRA, CDR2 YSYEKL. CDR3 protein: CASSFRGRNTQYF. The CDR3, as DNA: TGCGCCAGCAGCTTCAGGGGGCGAAATACGCAGTATTTT.

The chain couples TRBV5-6 to TRBJ2-1, with 8 positions matching TRBD2. The CDR3 covers 14 residues. J was trimmed by 4 bases and V by 2 bases; bases with no gene match: 2. From germline, CDR1 is SGHDT and CDR2 YYEEEE. CDR3 sequence reads: CASSLPGGYNEQFF. CDR3 sequence (DNA): TGTGCCAGCAGCTTACCGGGGGGGTACAATGAGCAGTTCTTC.

The V and J genes are TRBV28 and TRBJ2-7; D is tentatively TRBD1 or TRBD2 (7 bases each). Germline lookup yields CDR1 MDHEN and CDR2 SYDVKM. Trimming cost V 6 bases and J 3 bases, with 21 bases left between them. This CDR3 is 16 amino acids long. The CDR3 here is CASRRGGGTANYEQYF. DNA of the CDR3: TGTGCCAGCAGGAGGGGGGGAGGGACAGCCAACTACGAGCAGTACTTC. The full variable domain, with the rest looked up from reference TRBV28 and TRBJ2-7, is DVKVTQSSRYLVKRTGEKVFLECVQDMDHENMFWYRQDPGLGLRLIYFSYDVKMKEKGDIPEGYSVSREKKERFSLILESASTNQTSMYLCASRRGGGTANYEQYFGPGTRLTVT.

The chain is built from TRBV5-1 and TRBJ2-7; 13 positions match TRBD2. This CDR3 has 15 amino acids. CDR1 SGHRS and CDR2 YFSETQ come from the germline V gene. The V and J ends lost 4 bases and 7 bases, in that order; junction bases with no gene match: 8. The CDR3 coding sequence is TGCGCCAGCAGCCCACGACTAGCGGGAGGTCAAGAGCAGTACTTC. Translated: CASSPRLAGGQEQYF.

The chain uses TRBV28 and TRBJ2-7; TRBD1 or TRBD2 may be the D gene (5 bases each). CDR1 is MDHEN, CDR2 SYDVKM, per germline. The V and J ends lost 6 bases and 0 bases respectively, with 15 bases between them. The CDR3 totals 15 residues. The CDR3 DNA sequence: TGTGCCAGCAGACCTCGGGACGGCATCTCCTACGAGCAGTACTTC. The encoded protein is CASRPRDGISYEQYF. Complete variable domain (other parts from reference TRBV28 and TRBJ2-7): DVKVTQSSRYLVKRTGEKVFLECVQDMDHENMFWYRQDPGLGLRLIYFSYDVKMKEKGDIPEGYSVSREKKERFSLILESASTNQTSMYLCASRPRDGISYEQYFGPGTRLTVT.

Concerning this clone itself: At one boundary the junction diverges from the germline segment, which might be a read error. The CDR3 is CSASGGGRLSDQPQHF. The DNA of the CDR3 is TGCAGTGCTAGTGGAGGGGGCCGGCTTAGCGATCAGCCCCAGCATTTT. V is TRBV20-1 and J is TRBJ1-5, with TRBD1 matching 7 bases. The CDR3 runs 16 residues. Germline loops: CDR1 DFQATT, CDR2 SNEGSKA (reference sequence).

The chain links TRBV5-6 to TRBJ1-5; D ambiguous. The germline V and J ends were trimmed by 1 base and 3 bases, with 8 bases remaining between them. This CDR3 contains 14 residues. Germline CDR1 SGHDT, CDR2 YYEEEE. The chain's CDR3 is CASSLRHSNQPQHF. The CDR3 DNA follows: TGTGCCAGCAGCTTGAGACATTCCAATCAGCCCCAGCATTTT. Complete variable domain (other parts from reference TRBV5-6 and TRBJ1-5): DAGVTQSPTHLIKTRGQQVTLRCSPKSGHDTVSWYQQALGQGPQFIFQYYEEEERQRGNFPDRFSGHQFPNYSSELNVNALLLGDSALYLCASSLRHSNQPQHFGDGTRLSIL.

The V call is TRBV11-2, the J call TRBJ1-1; unclear D gene. The CDR3 is 13 residues long. The V and J ends lost 0 bases and 1 base respectively, with 3 bases between them. Germline values: CDR1 SGHAT, CDR2 FQNNGV. The CDR3 DNA is TGTGCCAGCAGCTTAGAAGGGAACACTGAAGCTTTCTTT. This codes for CASSLEGNTEAFF.

The V gene is TRBV7-9, the J gene TRBJ2-7; TRBD2 agrees at 7 bases. Trimming cost V 5 bases and J 1 base; bases outside gene matches: 11. The CDR3 consists of 16 residues. Per germline, CDR1 SEHNR and CDR2 FQNEAQ (reference sequence). The CDR3 reads CASSPPSGGGSYEQYF. The CDR3 DNA follows: TGTGCCAGCAGCCCGCCCTCTGGCGGGGGATCCTACGAGCAGTACTTC.

The chain has TRBV6-5 and TRBJ1-1; weak D call: TRBD1 (6 bases). V was shortened by 7 bases and J by 1 base, with 10 bases between the two germline ends. CDR1 and CDR2 (germline): MNHEY, SVGAGI. There are 13 residues in the CDR3. The CDR3 sequence: CASTLQGNTEAFF. In nucleotides, the CDR3 is TGTGCCAGCACGTTACAGGGGAACACTGAAGCTTTCTTT.

This clone has a handful of counts. The rearrangement links TRBV30 to TRBJ1-2; tentatively, D is TRBD1 (5 bases). Per the germline V gene, CDR1 is GTSNPN and CDR2 is SVGIG (reference sequence). Trimming took 0 bases from V and 7 from J, leaving 12 bases between them. The length of the CDR3 is 13 residues. The CDR3 sequence: CAWSVQVYTGYTF. CDR3 nucleotides: TGTGCCTGGAGTGTACAGGTTTACACTGGCTACACCTTC.

The DNA for the CDR3 is TGTGCCAGCAGTTACTCGAGCAGGGGGCATAATGAAAAACTGTTTTTT. This translates into CASSYSSRGHNEKLFF. This chain connects TRBV6-5 to TRBJ1-4; 8 bases are a match to TRBD1. The CDR3 runs 16 residues. The V gene's germline CDR1 is MNHEY and CDR2 SVGAGI. Unmatched junction bases numbered 4, after V lost 0 bases and J lost 4 bases.

This clone was observed a single time. At one end the junction does not follow the germline gene, possibly because of a read error. The chain links TRBV20-1 to TRBJ2-7, with 9 bases lining up with TRBD2. Germline V gene lookup returns CDR1 DFQATT and CDR2 SNEGSKA (reference sequence). The CDR3 is 11 residues long. The CDR3 region has the DNA TGCAGTGCCGACCGAACCCAGCGGGAGGACTTC. As protein: CSADRTQREDF.

This clone was seen a single time. The rearrangement joins TRBV29-1 to TRBJ2-1; 10 positions agree with TRBD2. CDR3 length: 13 amino acids. V was pared by 7 bases and J by 9 bases, with 9 bases of the junction left unmatched. The germline V gene has CDR1 SQVTM and CDR2 ANQGSEA. The CDR3 DNA sequence: TGCAGCGGGCGGGGTAGCGGGAGGTTTGAGCAGTTCTTC. Translating gives CSGRGSGRFEQFF.

This clone was seen just once. The CDR3, as DNA: TGTGCCTGGACAGTTGCAGGGAGGGCAGCTTTCTTT. Residues: CAWTVAGRAAFF. The genes are TRBV30 and TRBJ1-1, with D possibly TRBD1 on 5 matching bases. Per germline, CDR1 GTSNPN and CDR2 SVGIG (reference sequence). Trimming removed 4 bases from V and 10 bases from J, with 16 bases in between. The CDR3 has 12 residues.